Each of the 24 T cell receptor beta chains below was sequenced from the same sample in a study of blood T cells in healthy people across ages. Together with a sample-barcoded 5' primer, a J-beta primer mix was included in a second PCR lasting about 7 to 11 cycles. Each CDR3 protein is one row after TCRdb ran MiXCR on the 5' RACE reads. The data contain some 1.4 million distinct CDR3 sequences, 35% to 45% of them seen just once; the ten biggest clones take up under 8%. The specimen was blood. The receptor set was obtained from a woman under 30 in good health.

This clonotype was recorded a few times. This chain uses TRBV2 with TRBJ2-1; 7 bases fit TRBD2. The germline V gene has CDR1 SNHLY and CDR2 FYNNEI. This CDR3 is built from 11 residues. J lost 8 bases, V lost 8 bases, and 3 bases had no gene match. The CDR3 DNA follows: TGTGCCAGCGGCGGGGGTTATGAGCAGTTCTTC. Encoded protein: CASGGGYEQFF.

This clonotype was seen a handful of times. This chain links TRBV11-2 with TRBJ2-6; possible D gene TRBD1, 5 bases. The CDR3 extends over 18 amino acids. Per germline, CDR1 SGHAT and CDR2 FQNNGV. V was cut by 5 bases and J by 0 bases, with 17 bases left in between. CDR3 loop: CASSSRQWSHSGANVLTF. CDR3 coding DNA: TGTGCCAGCAGCAGCAGACAGTGGTCGCACTCTGGGGCCAACGTCCTGACTTTC.

This clonotype was detected only a few times. This chain joins TRBV12-3 or TRBV12-4 and TRBJ1-2; tentatively, D is TRBD1 (5 bases). The ends were cut back, 2 bases at V and 9 bases at J, with 10 bases in the middle. The CDR3 is 12 amino acids. In DNA, the CDR3 is TGTGCCAGCAGTTTAATAGGGGATAGCTACACCTTC. Its translation is CASSLIGDSYTF.

This chain joins TRBV7-2 and TRBJ2-3; 8 nucleotides match TRBD2. Germline V lookup: CDR1 SGHTA, CDR2 FQGNSA. The CDR3 length is 15 residues. The V and J ends lost 1 base and 5 bases, in that order; junction bases with no gene match: 5. CDR3 DNA: TGTGCCAGCAGCTTAGGGCGGGGGGTACAAGATACGCAGTATTTT. Translation: CASSLGRGVQDTQYF.

This clonotype was detected a few times. The rearrangement uses TRBV25-1 and TRBJ1-2; TRBD1 is a possible D gene (6 bases). CDR3 length: 12 residues. In germline, CDR1 is MGHDK, CDR2 SYGVNS. Trimming took 0 bases from V and 7 from J, leaving 6 bases between them. DNA for the CDR3: TGTGCCAGCAGTGAATACAGGGGTGGCTACACCTTC. This codes for CASSEYRGGYTF.

This chain uses TRBV20-1 with TRBJ2-1; TRBD2 is a possible D gene (6 bases). This CDR3 contains 14 residues. Germline V gives CDR1 DFQATT, CDR2 SNEGSKA (reference sequence). Trimming took 6 bases from V and 5 from J, leaving 17 bases between them. CDR3 region: CSAIGERVHNEQFF. CDR3 nucleotides: TGCAGTGCCATCGGGGAGCGGGTGCACAATGAGCAGTTCTTC.

This rearrangement joins TRBV10-3 to TRBJ2-3, with D unresolved. This CDR3 region has 13 residues. Trimming removed 9 bases from V and 2 bases from J, with 12 bases in between. In germline, CDR1 is ENHRY, CDR2 SYGVKD. CDR3 in amino acids: CAIQSDLTDTQYF. The CDR3 bases are TGTGCCATACAGTCGGACCTCACAGATACGCAGTATTTT.

There are many counts of this clonotype. At one boundary the junction diverges from the germline segment, which might be a read error. The rearrangement uses TRBV5-1 and TRBJ2-7, with D unclear. Germline values: CDR1 SGHRS, CDR2 YFSETQ. The CDR3 totals 12 residues. DNA of the CDR3: TGTGCCAGCAGCTTAAACAGCTACGAGCAGTACTTC. This codes for CASSLNSYEQYF.

This clonotype occurred once. The CDR3 DNA follows: TGTGCCAGCAGTTACGAGAGACGCCACGAGCAGTACTTC. This encodes CASSYERRHEQYF. The V and J genes are TRBV6-2 or TRBV6-3 and TRBJ2-4; D is unresolved. The J call is uncertain, as TRBJ2-7 better fits the DNA end. The CDR3 is 13 amino acids. CDR1 is MNHEY, CDR2 SVGEGT, per germline.

The table lists this clonotype with a few counts. The V and J genes are TRBV7-9 and TRBJ2-5; D may be TRBD2 (5 bases). The CDR3 totals 11 residues. Between the trimmed V and J ends, which lost 4 bases and 9 bases, there was a span of 9 bases. Germline CDR1 and CDR2: SEHNR and FQNEAQ (reference sequence). The CDR3, as DNA: TGTGCCAGCAGCTACGGGGAACCCCAGTACTTC. It translates to CASSYGEPQYF.

The chain links TRBV30 to TRBJ2-4; a weak D match, TRBD2 (5 bases). In germline, CDR1 is GTSNPN, CDR2 SVGIG (reference sequence). Trimming shortened V by 1 base and J by 13 bases, and 11 bases separated the two germline ends. CDR3 length: 11 amino acids. The CDR3 loop is CAWSALREQYF. CDR3 sequence (DNA): TGTGCCTGGAGTGCCCTGAGGGAGCAGTACTTC. Looking up the rest from reference TRBV30 and TRBJ2-4 gives the full variable domain: SQTIHQWPATLVQPVGSPLSLECTVEGTSNPNLYWYRQAAGRGLQLLFYSVGIGQISSEVPQNLSASRPQDRQFILSSKKLLLSDSGFYLCAWSALREQYFGAGTRLSVL.

V gene TRBV27 combines with J gene TRBJ1-1; D might be TRBD1 (5 bases). CDR3 size: 17 residues. Trimming cost V 0 bases and J 0 bases, with 14 bases left between them. In germline, CDR1 is MNHEY, CDR2 SMNVEV (reference sequence). The CDR3 coding sequence is TGTGCCAGCAGTTTATCCGGGACTTTACAAATGAACACTGAAGCTTTCTTT. Its translation: CASSLSGTLQMNTEAFF.

This chain joins TRBV29-1 and TRBJ1-1; D is perhaps TRBD1 (5 bases). The V end lost 4 bases, the J end lost 9 bases, and 15 bases lay between the germline ends. There are 12 residues in the CDR3. Germline assignment: CDR1 SQVTM and CDR2 ANQGSEA. The CDR3 coding sequence is TGCAGCGTTGCCCCGACAGCGGATAAAGCTTTCTTT. As protein: CSVAPTADKAFF.

The chain uses TRBV12-3 or TRBV12-4 and TRBJ1-2, with 7 bases identical to TRBD1. Trimming took 10 bases from V and 5 from J; bases not matched to a gene: 13. CDR3 length: 14 residues. The CDR3 region has the DNA TGTGCCACCCCTCGGGACAGCCAAGTTTATGGCTACACCTTC. Translation gives CATPRDSQVYGYTF.

The V and J genes are TRBV2 and TRBJ2-5; a possible D gene is TRBD2 (5 bases). The J call is doubtful: the DNA matches TRBJ2-1 better. The CDR3 covers 14 residues. Germline V gene data show CDR1 as SNHLY and CDR2 as FYNNEI. CDR3 in DNA: TGTGCCAGCAGTGGGCTAGCCCTCCAAGAGACCCAGTTCTTC. Protein: CASSGLALQETQFF.

In this sample, this clonotype turned up a few times. The V and J genes are TRBV20-1 and TRBJ2-5; D not resolved. The V gene lost 6 bases and the J gene lost 4 bases, with 15 bases spanning the gap. This CDR3 spans 13 amino acids. CDR1 and CDR2 (germline): DFQATT, SNEGSKA (reference sequence). The CDR3 loop is CSASRSGPETQYF. The CDR3 coding sequence is TGCAGTGCATCTCGTAGTGGCCCAGAGACCCAGTACTTC.

The CDR3 sequence is CASRRTGGYQPQHF. CDR3 DNA: TGTGCCAGCAGAAGGACAGGGGGCTATCAGCCCCAGCATTTT. The chain recombines TRBV27 with TRBJ1-5; 11 bases line up with TRBD1. In germline, CDR1 is MNHEY, CDR2 SMNVEV (reference sequence). Trimming cost V 6 bases and J 5 bases; bases outside gene matches: 3. The CDR3 extends over 14 amino acids.

The chain is built from TRBV19 and TRBJ2-3; the match to TRBD2 covers 9 bases. V was clipped by 7 bases and J by 0 bases; unmatched bases: 14. CDR3 length: 18 amino acids. In germline, CDR1 is LNHDA, CDR2 SQIVND (reference sequence). The CDR3 spells CASTPGGTSRISTDTQYF. CDR3 sequence (DNA): TGTGCCAGTACCCCAGGCGGGACTAGCAGAATTAGCACAGATACGCAGTATTTT.

DNA for the CDR3: TGTGCCAGCAGCCAAGCGCAGGGGGCGGAAAAACTGTTTTTT. This gives the protein CASSQAQGAEKLFF. The chain links TRBV14 to TRBJ1-4, with 8 bases lining up with TRBD1. The length of the CDR3 is 14 residues. V shed 1 base and J 8 bases; nucleotides not matched to a gene: 3. Germline values: CDR1 SGHDN, CDR2 FVKESK.

This clonotype is a singleton in its sample. This sequence joins TRBV5-1 and TRBJ2-1; TRBD2 matches 16 bases. From germline, CDR1 is SGHRS and CDR2 YFSETQ. This CDR3 is 22 amino acids long. The J segment lost 3 bases and the V segment lost 3 bases, leaving 18 bases of the junction unmatched. CDR3 sequence: CASSWGLTGLAGGPVNYNEQFF. Here the CDR3 DNA reads TGCGCCAGCAGCTGGGGGCTCACGGGACTAGCGGGGGGGCCGGTTAACTACAATGAGCAGTTCTTC.

This clonotype was recorded many times. This chain links TRBV6-5 with TRBJ2-2; unclear D gene. The CDR3 is made up of 13 amino acids. V was trimmed by 6 bases and J by 7 bases, leaving 12 bases between them. Germline V gene lookup returns CDR1 MNHEY and CDR2 SVGAGI. This CDR3 reads CASSLDPFGELFF. In nucleotides, the CDR3 is TGTGCCAGCAGCCTGGATCCTTTCGGGGAGCTGTTTTTT.

The V gene is TRBV12-3 or TRBV12-4, the J gene TRBJ2-1, with D hard to call. This CDR3 is built from 12 residues. V shed 10 bases and J shed 0 bases, with 7 bases lying between them. The CDR3 sequence: CATRNSYNEQFF. In DNA form, the CDR3 reads TGTGCCACAAGGAACTCCTACAATGAGCAGTTCTTC.

This clonotype was seen only once. The rearrangement links TRBV20-1 to TRBJ2-7, with D possibly TRBD1 on 6 matching bases. Germline CDR1 and CDR2: DFQATT and SNEGSKA (reference sequence). This CDR3 is 11 amino acids long. V was clipped by 6 bases and J by 10 bases, with 16 bases between them. CDR3 coding DNA: TGCAGTGCGGACAGACCCGAGGCCCAGTACTTC. As protein: CSADRPEAQYF.

This clonotype was recorded a few times. The chain combines TRBV3-1 with TRBJ2-5; TRBD2 matches at 10 bases. The CDR3 consists of 15 residues. CDR1 LGHDT and CDR2 YNNKEL come from the germline V gene (reference sequence). The ends lost 0 bases at V and 11 bases at J; junction bases unmatched: 9. DNA of the CDR3: TGTGCCAGCAGCCAAGATCGCGGCCTAGCGGGGGAGCAGTACTTC. Translating it yields CASSQDRGLAGEQYF.